The clone carrying this T cell receptor (beta chain) turned up a few times. Its antigen is as yet unknown. This sample is part of a study of response to subunit inactivated influenza vaccine. Study outcomes and limitations: Each seasonal influenza vaccination, the authors suggested, recruits few new T cells.

This CDR3 has 15 residues. With 5 bases removed from V and 2 bases from J, the gap between germline ends came to 13 bases. The germline CDR1 and CDR2 sequences are SGHTA and FQGNSA. TCRdb recomputed calls from the RT-PCR reads with MiXCR, one row per CDR3 protein. The sample lists fewer than 200,000 distinct CDR3 sequences, around 9% occurring once. The source material was non-naive T cells sorted from PBMCs, sampled on the day of vaccination. V is TRBV7-2 and J is TRBJ2-1; maybe TRBD2 (5 bases). The origin of this receptor is a man between 45 and 60 years old who received an inactivated influenza vaccine. The chain's CDR3 is CASSPKAVAYNEQFF. The CDR3 DNA sequence: TGTGCCAGCAGCCCAAAAGCGGTTGCCTACAATGAGCAGTTCTTC.